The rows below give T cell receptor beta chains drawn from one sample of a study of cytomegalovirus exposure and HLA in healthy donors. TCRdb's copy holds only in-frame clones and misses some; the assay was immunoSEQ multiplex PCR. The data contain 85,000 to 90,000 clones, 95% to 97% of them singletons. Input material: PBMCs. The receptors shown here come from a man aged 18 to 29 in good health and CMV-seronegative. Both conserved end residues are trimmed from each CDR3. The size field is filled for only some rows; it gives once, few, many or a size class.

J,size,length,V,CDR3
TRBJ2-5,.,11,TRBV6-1,ASSYQGRETQY
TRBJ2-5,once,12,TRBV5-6,ASRLMGAEETQY
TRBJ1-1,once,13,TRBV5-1,ASSLGPGLSGEAF
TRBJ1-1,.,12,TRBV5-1,ASNDQGEDTEAF
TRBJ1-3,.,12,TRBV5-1,ASSPTGGADTIY
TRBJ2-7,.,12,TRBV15,ATSVGGTTYEQY
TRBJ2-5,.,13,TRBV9,ASSGGSGHQETQY
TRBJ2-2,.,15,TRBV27,ASSLIQAGGPTGELF
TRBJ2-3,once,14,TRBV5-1,ASSLGWGGSTDTQY
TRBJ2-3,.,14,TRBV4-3,ASSQQTSGSTDTQY
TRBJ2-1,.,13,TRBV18,ASSPGGLGFNEQF
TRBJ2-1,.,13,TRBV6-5,ASIDLQGSYNEQF
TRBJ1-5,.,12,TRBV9,ASSVGDSDQPQH
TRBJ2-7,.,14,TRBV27,ASSYAIRDRVHEQY
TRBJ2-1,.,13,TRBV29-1,SVEIAGGPYNEQF
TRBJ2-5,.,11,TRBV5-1,ASSFGGEETQY
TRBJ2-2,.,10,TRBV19,ASSISPGELF
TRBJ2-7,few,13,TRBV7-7,ASTRADSPSYEQY
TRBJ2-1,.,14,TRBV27,ASSPGLAGGTIEQF
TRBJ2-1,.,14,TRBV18,ASSPTRALALNEQF
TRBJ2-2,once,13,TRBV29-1,SVYGAGINTGELF
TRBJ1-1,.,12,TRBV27,ASSLLDRGTEAF
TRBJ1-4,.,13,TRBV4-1,ASSPGPGDYEKLF
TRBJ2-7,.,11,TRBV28,ASSRQGAYEQY
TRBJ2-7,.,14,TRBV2,ASSEKVAEVSYEQY
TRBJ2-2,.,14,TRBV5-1,ASSFSGPTNTGELF
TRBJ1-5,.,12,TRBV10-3,AISGDSYSQPQH
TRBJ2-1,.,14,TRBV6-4,ASSPGTSGRGNEQF
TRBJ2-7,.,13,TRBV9,ASSVEVAETYEQY
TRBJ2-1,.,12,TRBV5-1,ASIPGSSYNEQF
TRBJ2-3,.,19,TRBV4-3,ASSQESGWASGKVPVDTQY
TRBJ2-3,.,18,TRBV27,ASSLFWTSGMTPPTDTQY
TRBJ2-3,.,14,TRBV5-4,ASSSNPTVLTDTQY
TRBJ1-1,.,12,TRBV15,ATRPTGSNTEAF
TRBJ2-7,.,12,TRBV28,ASSLQGDAYEQY
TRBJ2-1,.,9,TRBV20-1,TIGGANEQF
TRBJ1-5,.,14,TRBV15,ATSGGGSPSNQPQH
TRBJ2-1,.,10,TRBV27,ASSFPDSSQF
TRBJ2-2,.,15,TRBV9,ASSVDATGGHTGELF
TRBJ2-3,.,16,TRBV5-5,ASSLARVALASTDTQY
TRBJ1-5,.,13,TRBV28,ASSFVRESNQPQH
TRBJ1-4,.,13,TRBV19,ASQRVSSTNEKLF
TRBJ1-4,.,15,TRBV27,ASSLWAGGASNEKLF
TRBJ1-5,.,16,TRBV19,ASSTPQQGRRDNQPQH
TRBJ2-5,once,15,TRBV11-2,ASSLDPPGMGKETQY
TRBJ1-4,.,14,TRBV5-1,ASSLGNRGPNEKLF
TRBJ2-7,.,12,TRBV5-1,ASSQGQGAYEQY
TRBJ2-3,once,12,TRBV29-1,SVRRGIWGDTQY
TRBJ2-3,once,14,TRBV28,ASSLPGLAGTDTQY